Following are 24 T cell receptor beta chains from one sample sequenced in a study of T cells in Graves' hyperthyroidism and ophthalmopathy (dated by TCRdb to between 2019 and 2020). Libraries were prepared through multiplex PCR. The sample was run on an Illumina HiSeq 2000. The TCR beta CDR3 regions were amplified from the RNA transcripts. The TCR CDR3 was subjected to a first round of RT-PCR using the HTBI primer set and the Qiagen OneStep RT-PCR kit. The public reads were reprocessed in TCRdb via fastp at Q25 and MiXCR, keeping in-frame beta chains. CDR3 protein sequences are deduplicated, and each keeps its most common genes and DNA. The sample data list fewer than 800,000 distinct CDR3 sequences, and roughly 15% of these were observed just once. The leading ten clones occupy under 9.5% of the sample. Sequencing was carried out using blood. The receptors were gathered from a man between 18 and 29 years old with Graves' hyperthyroidism.

The chain carries TRBV3-1 and TRBJ2-1, with D tentatively TRBD1 (5 bases). This CDR3 comprises 15 residues. The V gene lost 6 bases and the J gene lost 1 base, with 13 bases spanning the gap. CDR1 LGHDT and CDR2 YNNKEL come from the germline V gene (reference sequence). Here the CDR3 reads CASRLIDSSYNEQFF. The CDR3 bases are TGTGCCAGCAGACTAATTGACAGTTCCTACAATGAGCAGTTCTTC.

V is TRBV28 and J is TRBJ1-5; D possibly corresponds to TRBD1 (5 bases). The CDR3 loop spans 17 amino acids. The germline V gene has CDR1 MDHEN and CDR2 SYDVKM. The germline V and J ends were trimmed by 7 bases and 5 bases, with 24 bases remaining between them. The DNA for the CDR3 is TGTGCCAGCAACGCCAGACTGAGGGGAACGAACGATCAGCCCCAGCATTTT. This sequence encodes CASNARLRGTNDQPQHF.

The chain is built from TRBV5-1 and TRBJ2-1; 7 bases line up with TRBD2. Germline V gene lookup returns CDR1 SGHRS and CDR2 YFSETQ. The CDR3 has 14 amino acids. V gave up 5 bases and J gave up 6 bases; unmatched junction bases: 8. The CDR3, as DNA: TGCGCCAGCAGTCAAGGACTAGGCGGCAATGAGCAGTTCTTC. This codes for CASSQGLGGNEQFF.

This clonotype has a count of ten or more. This chain uses TRBV6-1 with TRBJ2-7; D is unresolved. The CDR3 sequence is 11 residues long. Germline assignment: CDR1 MNHNS and CDR2 SASEGT. The CDR3 protein is CALGPSYEQYF. The CDR3 region has the DNA TGTGCGCTTGGGCCGAGCTACGAGCAGTACTTC.

V gene TRBV7-8 combines with J gene TRBJ2-2; no clear D. The CDR3 is 12 amino acids. In germline, CDR1 is SGHVS, CDR2 FQNEAQ. V was pared by 11 bases and J by 6 bases, with 13 bases between. The CDR3 region has the DNA TGTGCCTTACTTGCGGAGCCCGGGGAGCTGTTTTTT. Translation gives CALLAEPGELFF.

A word on this clonotype: A much larger clonotype is one base distant, so this may be a read error. V and J are TRBV27 and TRBJ1-2, with D perhaps matching TRBD1 (6 bases). The CDR3 runs to 14 residues. CDR1 MNHEY and CDR2 SMNVEV come from the germline V gene (reference sequence). Trimming cost V 8 bases and J 7 bases, with 20 bases left between them. The CDR3 DNA reads TGTGCCAGCGCCTCCAGGACAGTCCTCAGTGGCTACACCTTC. It codes for CASASRTVLSGYTF.

This clonotype was seen repeatedly, ten times or more. This chain connects TRBV2 to TRBJ2-7; D is unresolved. Trimming stripped 2 bases from V and 5 bases from J, with 1 base between. Per germline, CDR1 SNHLY and CDR2 FYNNEI. This CDR3 is 10 amino acids long. The chain's CDR3 is CASSENEQYF. The CDR3 DNA reads TGTGCCAGCAGTGAAAACGAGCAGTACTTC.

The rearrangement links TRBV11-3 to TRBJ1-2; D perhaps matches TRBD1 (6 bases). From germline, CDR1 is SGHNT and CDR2 YENEEA. The CDR3 covers 15 residues. V lost 1 base and J 1 base, leaving 10 bases between the germline ends. The CDR3 DNA is TGTGCCAGCAGCTTAGTAGGGACAAATAACTATGGCTACACCTTC. It translates to CASSLVGTNNYGYTF. Together with reference TRBV11-3 and TRBJ1-2, the CDR3 gives the full variable domain: EAGVVQSPRYKIIEKKQPVAFWCNPISGHNTLYWYLQNLGQGPELLIRYENEEAVDDSQLPKDRFSAERLKGVDSTLKIQPAELGDSAVYLCASSLVGTNNYGYTFGSGTRLTVV.

This clonotype was seen many times. The gene calls are TRBV7-8 and TRBJ1-2; no definite D call. The CDR3 extends over 15 amino acids. The germline gives CDR1 SGHVS, CDR2 FQNEAQ. Trimming took off 1 base at V and 1 base at J, with 10 bases between the two ends. The CDR3 is CASSLERGINYGYTF. Here the CDR3 DNA reads TGTGCCAGCAGCTTAGAGAGAGGGATTAACTATGGCTACACCTTC.

This clonotype has a count of ten or more. The chain has TRBV6-1 and TRBJ2-7, with 7 bases fitting TRBD2. This CDR3 has 15 residues. The germline gives CDR1 MNHNS, CDR2 SASEGT. Trimming at V came to 7 bases and at J to 3 bases, leaving 12 bases not matched to a gene. CDR3 sequence: CASTSMGGRDYEQYF. CDR3 in DNA: TGTGCCAGCACCTCCATGGGCGGGAGAGACTACGAGCAGTACTTC.

This chain connects TRBV29-1 to TRBJ2-1; D remains unclear. The germline CDR1 and CDR2 sequences are SQVTM and ANQGSEA. The CDR3 covers 12 residues. Trimming took off 7 bases at V and 3 bases at J, with 10 bases between the two ends. The CDR3 DNA sequence: TGCAGCGGCGTTTCCCTCTACAATGAGCAGTTCTTC. Translation: CSGVSLYNEQFF.

This clonotype was recorded at least ten times. The CDR3 coding sequence is TGTGCCAGCAGCCTCCGGGGGCCGGGACAGGGGGCGAGGTACGAGCAGTACTTC. As protein: CASSLRGPGQGARYEQYF. J is TRBJ2-7 and V is TRBV2; 12 nucleotides agree with TRBD1. This CDR3 spans 18 amino acids. Trimming at V came to 6 bases and at J to 4 bases, leaving 16 bases not matched to a gene. The germline CDR1 and CDR2 sequences are SNHLY and FYNNEI.

Many counts were recorded for this clonotype. The chain employs TRBV7-9 and TRBJ2-5; D perhaps matches TRBD2 (6 bases). The CDR3 covers 13 residues. The germline CDR1 and CDR2 sequences are SEHNR and FQNEAQ (reference sequence). V lost 7 bases to trimming and J lost 0 bases, with 9 bases between them. CDR3 nucleotides: TGTGCCAGCACCTGGGACTACCAAGAGACCCAGTACTTC. Translation: CASTWDYQETQYF.

This clonotype showed up many times. The CDR3 spells CSVEPGDSYEQYF. DNA for the CDR3: TGCAGCGTTGAGCCCGGGGACAGCTACGAGCAGTACTTC. The chain recombines TRBV29-1 with TRBJ2-7, with TRBD1 matching 7 bases. CDR3 length: 13 amino acids. J was trimmed by 3 bases and V by 3 bases; bases with no gene match: 5. Per germline, CDR1 SQVTM and CDR2 ANQGSEA.

This clonotype was recorded at least ten times. The J gene is TRBJ1-2, the V gene TRBV3-1; TRBD1 agrees at 9 bases. The ends lost 5 bases at V and 2 bases at J; junction bases unmatched: 6. The CDR3 has 15 amino acids. The germline V gene encodes CDR1 LGHDT and CDR2 YNNKEL (reference sequence). The CDR3 loop reads CASSTGGQGNYGYTF. In nucleotides, the CDR3 is TGTGCCAGCAGCACGGGTGGACAGGGGAACTATGGCTACACCTTC.

This clonotype was recorded a few times. The J gene is TRBJ1-5, the V gene TRBV9, with a weak D call TRBD1 (5 bases). This CDR3 region has 15 residues. Trimming removed 0 bases at V and 4 bases at J, with 11 bases between. In germline, CDR1 is SGDLS, CDR2 YYNGEE. The CDR3 loop is CASSVGGGTNQPQHF. CDR3 coding DNA: TGTGCCAGCAGCGTAGGCGGGGGGACTAATCAGCCCCAGCATTTT. The complete variable domain, with remaining parts taken from reference TRBV9 and TRBJ1-5, reads DSGVTQTPKHLITATGQRVTLRCSPRSGDLSVYWYQQSLDQGLQFLIQYYNGEERAKGNILERFSAQQFPDLHSELNLSSLELGDSALYFCASSVGGGTNQPQHFGDGTRLSIL.

The chain carries TRBV2 and TRBJ2-4, with D possibly TRBD2 on 5 matching bases. Germline V lookup: CDR1 SNHLY, CDR2 FYNNEI. The CDR3 runs to 13 residues. Trimming removed 1 base at V and 13 bases at J, with 14 bases between. This CDR3 is CASSEGSELIQYF. In nucleotides, the CDR3 is TGTGCCAGCAGTGAAGGTAGCGAGTTGATACAGTACTTC.

The chain links TRBV9 to TRBJ2-1; 12 bases are shared with TRBD2. There are 18 residues in the CDR3. Germline loops: CDR1 SGDLS, CDR2 YYNGEE. The V and J ends lost 0 bases and 7 bases, in that order; junction bases with no gene match: 11. The CDR3 coding sequence is TGTGCCAGCAGCGTAGATCCTAGCGGGAGGGCGACGGGGAATGAGCAGTTCTTC. Protein: CASSVDPSGRATGNEQFF.

Ten or more counts support this clonotype. V usage is TRBV18 and J usage is TRBJ2-5, with unresolved D. V gave up 3 bases and J gave up 5 bases, with 10 bases separating them. From germline, CDR1 is KGHSH and CDR2 LQKENI. CDR3 length: 13 residues. The CDR3 spells CASSPLSVETQYF. As DNA, the CDR3 is TGTGCCAGCTCACCCCTTTCAGTTGAGACCCAGTACTTC. Drawing the rest from reference TRBV18 and TRBJ2-5, the complete variable domain is NAGVMQNPRHLVRRRGQEARLRCSPMKGHSHVYWYRQLPEEGLKFMVYLQKENIIDESGMPKERFSAEFPKEGPSILRIQQVVRGDSAAYFCASSPLSVETQYFGPGTRLLVL.

This clonotype was seen many times. The chain joins TRBV7-8 to TRBJ1-4; D uncertain. The ends were cut back, 5 bases at V and 8 bases at J, with 12 bases in the middle. The germline V gene has CDR1 SGHVS and CDR2 FQNEAQ. CDR3 length: 13 residues. The CDR3 region is CASSAGAREKLFF. As DNA, the CDR3 is TGTGCCAGCAGCGCCGGAGCTCGCGAAAAACTGTTTTTT. The whole variable domain, filled in from reference TRBV7-8 and TRBJ1-4, reads GAGVSQSPRYKVAKRGQDVALRCDPISGHVSLFWYQQALGQGPEFLTYFQNEAQLDKSGLPSDRFFAERPEGSVSTLKIQRTQQEDSAVYLCASSAGAREKLFFGSGTQLSVL.

This clonotype was counted many times. The rearrangement uses TRBV6-2 or TRBV6-3 and TRBJ2-1, with TRBD2 matching 11 bases. Trimming cost V 4 bases and J 3 bases; bases outside gene matches: 5. The CDR3 consists of 16 residues. Germline V gene lookup returns CDR1 MNHEY and CDR2 SVGEGT. DNA for the CDR3: TGTGCCAGCAGTTTTGGGACTAGCGGTTACTACAATGAGCAGTTCTTC. Translating it yields CASSFGTSGYYNEQFF.

Only a few counts were recorded for this clonotype. The chain links TRBV2 to TRBJ2-1; D may be TRBD2 (5 bases). This CDR3 is 14 amino acids long. V lost 6 bases and J lost 8, with 17 bases in between. The V gene's germline CDR1 is SNHLY and CDR2 FYNNEI. The CDR3 region has the DNA TGTGCCAGCAGGACAATTACTAGTAACCATGAGCAGTTCTTC. Its translation: CASRTITSNHEQFF.

This clonotype was picked up many times. The chain carries TRBV28 and TRBJ1-1; D is perhaps TRBD1 (5 bases). The CDR3 sequence is 16 residues long. The V end was cut by 6 bases, the J end by 2 bases, with 19 bases between. Germline CDR1 is MDHEN and CDR2 is SYDVKM. The CDR3 nucleotides are TGTGCCAGCAGCTACTCTCCGGGGCAGGGAAACACTGAAGCTTTCTTT. It translates to CASSYSPGQGNTEAFF.

This clonotype was seen only a few times. The gene calls are TRBV28 and TRBJ1-5; D call uncertain. V gave up 6 bases and J gave up 9 bases, with 9 bases separating them. This CDR3 comprises 11 residues. Germline values: CDR1 MDHEN, CDR2 SYDVKM. CDR3 nucleotide sequence: TGTGCCAGCAGCCCTTGGGGGCCCCAGCATTTT. This sequence encodes CASSPWGPQHF.